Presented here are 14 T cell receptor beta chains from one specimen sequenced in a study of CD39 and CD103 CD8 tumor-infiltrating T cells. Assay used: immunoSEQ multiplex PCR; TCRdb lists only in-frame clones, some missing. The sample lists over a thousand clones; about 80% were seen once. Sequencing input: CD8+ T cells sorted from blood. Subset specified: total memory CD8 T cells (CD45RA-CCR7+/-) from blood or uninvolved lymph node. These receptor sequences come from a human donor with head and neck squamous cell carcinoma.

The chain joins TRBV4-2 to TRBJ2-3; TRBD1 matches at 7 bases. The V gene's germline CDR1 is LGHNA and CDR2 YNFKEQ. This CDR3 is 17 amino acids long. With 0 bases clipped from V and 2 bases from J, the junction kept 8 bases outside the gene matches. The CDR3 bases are TGTGCCAGCAGCCAAGATGAGGGGACAGACGCCACAGATACGCAGTATTTT. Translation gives CASSQDEGTDATDTQYF.

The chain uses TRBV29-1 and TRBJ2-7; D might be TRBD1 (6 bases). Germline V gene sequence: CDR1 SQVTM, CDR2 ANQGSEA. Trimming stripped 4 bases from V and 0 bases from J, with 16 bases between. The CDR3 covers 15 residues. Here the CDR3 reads CSVADLGQRSYEQYF. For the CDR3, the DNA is TGCAGCGTTGCCGACTTAGGACAGCGCTCCTACGAGCAGTACTTC.

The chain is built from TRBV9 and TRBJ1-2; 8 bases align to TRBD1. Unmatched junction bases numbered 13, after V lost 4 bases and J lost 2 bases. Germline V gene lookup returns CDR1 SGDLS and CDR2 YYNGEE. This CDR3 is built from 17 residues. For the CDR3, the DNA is TGTGCCAGCAGCTCAAGCGACCGGACAGGGTTAAACTATGGCTACACCTTC. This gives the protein CASSSSDRTGLNYGYTF.

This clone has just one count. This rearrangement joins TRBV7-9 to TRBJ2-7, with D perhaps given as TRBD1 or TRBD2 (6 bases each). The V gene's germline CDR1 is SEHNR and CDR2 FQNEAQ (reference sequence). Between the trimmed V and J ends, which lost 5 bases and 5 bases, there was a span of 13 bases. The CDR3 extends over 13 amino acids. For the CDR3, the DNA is TGTGCCAGCAGCCTAGGGGGGAAGCACGAGCAGTACTTC. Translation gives CASSLGGKHEQYF.

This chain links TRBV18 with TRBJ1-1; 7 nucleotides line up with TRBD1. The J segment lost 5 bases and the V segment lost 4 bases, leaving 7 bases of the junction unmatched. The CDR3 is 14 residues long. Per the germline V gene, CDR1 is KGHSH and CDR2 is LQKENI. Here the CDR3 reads CASSLVDRWTEAFF. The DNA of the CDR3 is TGTGCCAGCTCACTAGTGGACAGGTGGACTGAAGCTTTCTTT. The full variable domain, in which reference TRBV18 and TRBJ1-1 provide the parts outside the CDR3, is NAGVMQNPRHLVRRRGQEARLRCSPMKGHSHVYWYRQLPEEGLKFMVYLQKENIIDESGMPKERFSAEFPKEGPSILRIQQVVRGDSAAYFCASSLVDRWTEAFFGQGTRLTVV.

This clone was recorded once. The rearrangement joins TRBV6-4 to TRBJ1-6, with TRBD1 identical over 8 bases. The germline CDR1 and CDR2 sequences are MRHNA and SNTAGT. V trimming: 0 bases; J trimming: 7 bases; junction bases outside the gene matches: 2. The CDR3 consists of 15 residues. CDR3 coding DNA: TGTGCCAGCAGTGACTCCGGACAGGGAAATTCACCCCTCCACTTT. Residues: CASSDSGQGNSPLHF.

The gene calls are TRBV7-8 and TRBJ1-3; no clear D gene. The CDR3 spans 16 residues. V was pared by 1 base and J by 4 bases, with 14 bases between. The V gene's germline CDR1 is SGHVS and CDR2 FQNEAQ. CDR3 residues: CASSLVPRVRGNTIYF. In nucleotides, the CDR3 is TGTGCCAGCAGCTTAGTTCCCCGGGTTAGGGGAAACACCATATATTTT.

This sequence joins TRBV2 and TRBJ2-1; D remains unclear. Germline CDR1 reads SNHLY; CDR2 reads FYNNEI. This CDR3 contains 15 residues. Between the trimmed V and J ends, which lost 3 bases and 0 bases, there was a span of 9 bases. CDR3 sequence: CASSEGTNSYNEQFF. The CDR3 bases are TGTGCCAGCAGTGAGGGTACAAACTCCTACAATGAGCAGTTCTTC. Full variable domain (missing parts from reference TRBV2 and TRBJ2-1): EPEVTQTPSHQVTQMGQEVILRCVPISNHLYFYWYRQILGQKVEFLVSFYNNEISEKSEIFDDQFSVERPDGSNFTLKIRSTKLEDSAMYFCASSEGTNSYNEQFFGPGTRLTVL.

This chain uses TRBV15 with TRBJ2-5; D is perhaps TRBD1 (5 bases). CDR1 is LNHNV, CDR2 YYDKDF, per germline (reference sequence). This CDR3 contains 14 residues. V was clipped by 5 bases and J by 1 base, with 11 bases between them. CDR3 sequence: CATSQDSPQETQYF. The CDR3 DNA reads TGTGCCACCAGCCAAGACAGCCCCCAAGAGACCCAGTACTTC.

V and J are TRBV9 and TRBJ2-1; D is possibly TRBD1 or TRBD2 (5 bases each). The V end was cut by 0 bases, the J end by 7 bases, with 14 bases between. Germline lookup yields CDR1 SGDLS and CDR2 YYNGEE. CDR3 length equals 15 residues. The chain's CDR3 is CASSVDGGTWNEQFF. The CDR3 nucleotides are TGTGCCAGCAGCGTAGATGGGGGTACGTGGAATGAGCAGTTCTTC.

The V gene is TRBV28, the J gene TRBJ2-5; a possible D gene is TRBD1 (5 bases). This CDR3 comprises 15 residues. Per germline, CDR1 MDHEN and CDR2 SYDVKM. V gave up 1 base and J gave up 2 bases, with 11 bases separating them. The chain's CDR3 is CASSLFGHLQETQYF. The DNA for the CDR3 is TGTGCCAGCAGTTTATTCGGACACTTACAAGAGACCCAGTACTTC.

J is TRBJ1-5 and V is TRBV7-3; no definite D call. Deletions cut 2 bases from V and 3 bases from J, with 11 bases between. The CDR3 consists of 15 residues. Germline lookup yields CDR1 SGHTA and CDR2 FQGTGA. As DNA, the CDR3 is TGTGCCAGCAGCTTAGACCGACTACTCAATCAGCCCCAGCATTTT. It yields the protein CASSLDRLLNQPQHF.

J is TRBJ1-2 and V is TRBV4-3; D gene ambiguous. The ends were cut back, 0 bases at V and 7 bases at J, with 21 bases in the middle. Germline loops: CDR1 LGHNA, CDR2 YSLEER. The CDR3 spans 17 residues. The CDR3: CASSQDLDGSLWRGYTF. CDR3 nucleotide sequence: TGCGCCAGCAGCCAAGATTTAGACGGCAGTCTATGGCGTGGCTACACCTTC.

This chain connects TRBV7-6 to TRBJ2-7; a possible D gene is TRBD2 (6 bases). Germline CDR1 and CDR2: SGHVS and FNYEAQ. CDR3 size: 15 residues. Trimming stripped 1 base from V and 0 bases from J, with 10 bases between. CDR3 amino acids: CASSLGGGSSYEQYF. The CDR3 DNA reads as TGTGCCAGCAGCTTAGGGGGAGGCAGCTCCTACGAGCAGTACTTC.